The rows below give T cell receptor beta chains drawn from one sample of a study of CD8 T cells in ankylosing spondylitis. In TCRdb, the 5' RACE reads were re-called with MiXCR into one record per CDR3 protein. This table has about 150,000 distinct CDR3 sequences, 40% to 50% appearing once. Sequenced material: synovial fluid, either unsorted or a sorted T cell fraction (not recorded which). The receptors come from a male donor with ankylosing spondylitis. The CDR3 runs from the conserved cysteine through the conserved F or W. A D gene is named only where the DNA matches it firmly. Clone size is shown for a subset of rows, as once, few, many or a class of expanded clone.

clone_size,v_call,d_call,j_call,cdr3_nt,cdr3_aa
NA,TRBV27,TRBD2,TRBJ2-1,TGTGCCAGCACTCCGGGGACTAGCGTTTACAATGAGCAGTTCTTC,CASTPGTSVYNEQFF
NA,TRBV5-1,TRBD2,TRBJ2-1,TGCGCCAGCAGCTTGGGACTAGCGGGGGTCCCGGGGGATGAGCAGTTCTTC,CASSLGLAGVPGDEQFF
NA,TRBV3-1,NA,TRBJ2-6,TGTGCCAGCAGCCAAGACCAGCACTACTCTGGGGCCAACGTCCTGACTTTC,CASSQDQHYSGANVLTF
NA,TRBV5-1,TRBD1,TRBJ2-7,TGCGCCAGCAGCTTTTCACCAGGGGGAATAGGATCCTACGAGCAGTACTTC,CASSFSPGGIGSYEQYF
NA,TRBV20-1,NA,TRBJ1-2,TGCAGTGCTAGAGATTTGCCAGGGACTAACTATGGCTACACCTTC,CSARDLPGTNYGYTF
NA,TRBV19,NA,TRBJ2-3,TGTGCCAGTAGTCCGTCGTGGGATACGCAGTATTTT,CASSPSWDTQYF
many,TRBV4-1,NA,TRBJ2-3,TGCGCCAGCAGCCAAGACAGGGTTGCGTATGCGCAGTATTTT,CASSQDRVAYAQYF
few,TRBV29-1,NA,TRBJ1-2,TGCAGCGTTGAAGATCAGCCCCCCACAGCCTATGGCTACACCTTC,CSVEDQPPTAYGYTF
NA,TRBV12-3/TRBV12-4,NA,TRBJ1-2,TGTGCCAGCAGTTTTTACAGGGTAACGCTCGGCTACACCTTC,CASSFYRVTLGYTF
many,TRBV7-7,NA,TRBJ2-1,TGTGCCAGCAGCTCGGAGGGACAGTTTACACATGAGCAGTTCTTC,CASSSEGQFTHEQFF
NA,TRBV18,TRBD2,TRBJ2-1,TGTGCCAGCTCACCGTCGGACCCCACGGGGGGTAAATTGGATGAGCAGTTCTTC,CASSPSDPTGGKLDEQFF
NA,TRBV6-5,NA,TRBJ2-4,TGTGCCAGCAGTTACTGGGGACCGGGGCCGCAGTACTTC,CASSYWGPGPQYF
NA,TRBV29-1,NA,TRBJ2-7,TGCAGCGTTGATGAGGGTGGACAAGGCGAGCAGTACTTC,CSVDEGGQGEQYF
NA,TRBV11-2,NA,TRBJ2-1,TGTGCCAGCAACCCCCCGGCCCAGGGGAACAATGAGCAGTTCTTC,CASNPPAQGNNEQFF
NA,TRBV12-3/TRBV12-4,NA,TRBJ2-2,TGTGCCAGCAGGAGTGGAGGGGAGCTGTTTTTT,CASRSGGELFF
NA,TRBV12-3/TRBV12-4,NA,TRBJ1-2,TGTGCCAGCAGCGAACTCACGGGAACCTATGGCTACACCTTC,CASSELTGTYGYTF
NA,TRBV4-2,NA,TRBJ2-1,TGTGCCAGCAGCCAAGAGGAGGGGCCCCCCAATGAGCAGTTCTTC,CASSQEEGPPNEQFF
many,TRBV6-1,TRBD2,TRBJ2-7,TGTGCCAGCAGGGAACTAGCGGGGGCCTCCTACGAGCAGTACTTC,CASRELAGASYEQYF
NA,TRBV4-3,NA,TRBJ2-7,TGCGCCAGCAGCCAAGAACGGAGACCGGCGGGGATGTACGAGCAGTACTTC,CASSQERRPAGMYEQYF
NA,TRBV29-1,TRBD2,TRBJ2-4,TGCAGCGCGAGACTAGCGGGACTGAACAAAAACATTCAGTACTTC,CSARLAGLNKNIQYF
NA,TRBV21-1,NA,TRBJ2-2,TGTGCCAGCAGCGACAGCTTCGGGGAGCTGTTTTTT,CASSDSFGELFF
few,TRBV12-3/TRBV12-4,NA,TRBJ2-1,TGTGCCAGCAGTTTCTGGGACGAACGGGGTGAGCAGTTCTTC,CASSFWDERGEQFF
NA,TRBV20-1,NA,TRBJ1-1,TGCAGTGCCACCCGAGGGAGCACTGAAGCTTTCTTT,CSATRGSTEAFF
few,TRBV20-1,TRBD1,TRBJ1-5,TGCAGTGCTTCCCGGGACAGGTACAATCAGCCCCAGCATTTT,CSASRDRYNQPQHF
NA,TRBV7-4,TRBD1,TRBJ2-7,TGTGCCAGCAGGAACAGGGGGGCATCCTACGAGCAGTACTTC,CASRNRGASYEQYF
NA,TRBV7-2,NA,TRBJ1-1,TGTGCCAGCAGCAAACGACAGAGAAAGAACACTGAAGCTTTCTTT,CASSKRQRKNTEAFF
NA,TRBV3-1,NA,TRBJ1-6,TGTGCCAGCAGACGATCCCTAAGCAGGATGGATAATTCACCCCTCCACTTT,CASRRSLSRMDNSPLHF
few,TRBV20-1,NA,TRBJ1-6,TGCAGCACCGAAACCCCCGCTAGAAAGGGCAGGAACCCCCTCCACTTT,CSTETPARKGRNPLHF
NA,TRBV7-9,NA,TRBJ1-2,TGTGCCAGCAGCCGCGAGTGGACAGAACACTATGGCTACACCTTC,CASSREWTEHYGYTF
many,TRBV20-1,NA,TRBJ2-2,TGCAGTGCCCCAGAAGCGAACACCGGGGAGCTGTTTTTT,CSAPEANTGELFF
few,TRBV12-3/TRBV12-4,TRBD2,TRBJ2-1,TGTGCCAGCAGTTTACGAGCGGGACCCAATGAGCAGTTCTTC,CASSLRAGPNEQFF
NA,TRBV9,TRBD1,TRBJ2-1,TGTGCCAGCAGCGTAGGACAGGGGTACAATGAGCAGTTCTTC,CASSVGQGYNEQFF
few,TRBV5-1,NA,TRBJ1-2,TGCGCCAGCAGCCGCTGGGGCAGGTCGCGATACTATGGCTACACCTTC,CASSRWGRSRYYGYTF
many,TRBV6-1,NA,TRBJ1-5,TGTGCCAGCAGTGAGTTGACAGAAAATCAGCCCCAGCATTTT,CASSELTENQPQHF
few,TRBV10-3,NA,TRBJ2-7,TGTGCCATCAGTGAGTCGGTCGGATACGCTAGCGACTTCTACGAGCAGTACTTC,CAISESVGYASDFYEQYF
few,TRBV4-2,TRBD2,TRBJ2-7,TGTGCCAGCAGCCAAGACATCGAAGCGGGAGGGGTTCTTCCCTACGAGCAGTACTTC,CASSQDIEAGGVLPYEQYF
NA,TRBV12-3/TRBV12-4,NA,TRBJ2-7,TGTGCCAGCAGTTCCCCCAGGACTCCAATCTACGAGCAGTACTTC,CASSSPRTPIYEQYF
NA,TRBV28,NA,TRBJ2-7,TGTGCCAGCAGTTTATGGCGGGTGTTCTCCTACGAGCAGTACTTC,CASSLWRVFSYEQYF
NA,TRBV12-3/TRBV12-4,NA,TRBJ1-2,TGTGCCAGCACCCTACCCGGGGCCCACTCAACCCCTAACCATGGCTACACCTTC,CASTLPGAHSTPNHGYTF
NA,TRBV16,NA,TRBJ2-7,TGTGCCAGCAGCCAATCGGGTTTCCCCCTTTACGAGCAGTACTTC,CASSQSGFPLYEQYF
few,TRBV5-6,NA,TRBJ2-4,TGTGCCAGCAGCTCACTATCCTCCGGGGACAAAAACATTCAGTACTTC,CASSSLSSGDKNIQYF
NA,TRBV5-5,TRBD1,TRBJ2-6,TGTGCCAGCAGCTCGGGGACAGGCGAATTCTCTGGGGCCAACGTCCTGACTTTC,CASSSGTGEFSGANVLTF
NA,TRBV20-1,NA,TRBJ1-1,TGCAGTGCTAGAGATGACAGCCTAGAACCGAACACTGAAGCTTTCTTT,CSARDDSLEPNTEAFF
NA,TRBV7-9,NA,TRBJ2-3,TGTGCCAGCAGCTTAGATTGGGTGGCCACAGATACGCAGTATTTT,CASSLDWVATDTQYF
NA,TRBV12-3/TRBV12-4,TRBD1,TRBJ1-5,TGTGCCAGCAGAACAGGGGGTCAGCCCCAGCATTTT,CASRTGGQPQHF
medium-sized,TRBV6-2/TRBV6-3,TRBD2,TRBJ2-7,TGTGCCAGCAGTTACACTAGCGGCTCCTACGAGCAGTACTTC,CASSYTSGSYEQYF
many,TRBV4-2,TRBD2,TRBJ2-2,TGTGCCAGCAGCCAAGACCCTAGCGGACCGAACACCGGGGAGCTGTTTTTT,CASSQDPSGPNTGELFF
few,TRBV5-1,TRBD1,TRBJ1-1,TGCGCCAGCAGCTTGCGAGGGCAGGGGGCCCTTACGAGTACTGAAGCTTTCTTT,CASSLRGQGALTSTEAFF
few,TRBV5-1,TRBD1,TRBJ2-2,TGCGCCAGCAGCTTGACGACAGGGAGCACCGGGGAGCTGTTTTTT,CASSLTTGSTGELFF
NA,TRBV12-3/TRBV12-4,TRBD1,TRBJ2-7,TGTGCCAGCAGTATCAGGGGGCCCTACGAGCAGTACTTC,CASSIRGPYEQYF
NA,TRBV20-1,TRBD2,TRBJ2-1,TGCAGTGCCAGAGAAGGGGGACTAGCGTACTACAATGAGCAGTTCTTC,CSAREGGLAYYNEQFF
few,TRBV25-1,NA,TRBJ2-3,TGTGCCAGCAGTGATAACAGTCAAGATACGCAGTATTTT,CASSDNSQDTQYF